This record looks at one T cell receptor beta chain sequence and its context. Its matching antigen is unknown. The data are from a study of long-term antiretroviral therapy in people with HIV. Assay version v3.0 of immunoSEQ was used, and it was run at survey level. Profiling relied on immunoSEQ multiplex PCR, and the TCRdb table lists in-frame clones only, not all of them. The sample includes 30,000 to 40,000 clones, around 82% of them seen just once. Germline loops: CDR1 MNHNY, CDR2 SVGAGI (reference sequence). The CDR3 length is 15 residues. Trimming stripped 4 bases from V and 6 bases from J, with 15 bases between. Study results and limitations: Diversity measured after ART increased yet remained under transplant donor controls.

All participants with HIV were treated in the United States. The genes are TRBV6-6 and TRBJ2-2; D may be TRBD1 (5 bases). Sequenced here: unsorted PBMCs, sampled 0.4 years before starting antiretroviral therapy. This TCR was sampled from a man between 18 and 35 years old with HIV. CDR3 loop: CASSLSDSSSGELFF. DNA of the CDR3: TGTGCCAGCAGTTTATCCGACAGCTCCTCCGGGGAGCTGTTTTTT.